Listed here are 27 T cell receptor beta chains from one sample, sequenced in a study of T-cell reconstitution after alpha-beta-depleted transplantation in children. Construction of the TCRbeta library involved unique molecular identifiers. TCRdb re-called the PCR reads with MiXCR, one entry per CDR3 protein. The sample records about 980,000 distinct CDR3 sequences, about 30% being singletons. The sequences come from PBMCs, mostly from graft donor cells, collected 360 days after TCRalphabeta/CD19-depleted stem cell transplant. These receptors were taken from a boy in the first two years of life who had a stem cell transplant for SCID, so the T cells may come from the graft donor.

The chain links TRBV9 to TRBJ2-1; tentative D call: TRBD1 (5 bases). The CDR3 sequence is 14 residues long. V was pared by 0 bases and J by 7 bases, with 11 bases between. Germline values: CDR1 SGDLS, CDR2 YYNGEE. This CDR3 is CASSVVPGPNEQFF. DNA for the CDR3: TGTGCCAGCAGCGTAGTCCCAGGGCCGAATGAGCAGTTCTTC. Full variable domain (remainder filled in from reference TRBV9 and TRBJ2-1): DSGVTQTPKHLITATGQRVTLRCSPRSGDLSVYWYQQSLDQGLQFLIQYYNGEERAKGNILERFSAQQFPDLHSELNLSSLELGDSALYFCASSVVPGPNEQFFGPGTRLTVL.

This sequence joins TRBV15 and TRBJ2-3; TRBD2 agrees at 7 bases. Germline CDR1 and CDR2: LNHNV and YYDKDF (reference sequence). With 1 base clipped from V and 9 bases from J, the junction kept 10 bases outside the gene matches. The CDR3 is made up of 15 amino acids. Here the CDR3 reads CATSRVGGGGITQYF. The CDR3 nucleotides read TGTGCCACCAGCAGAGTGGGCGGGGGAGGGATCACGCAGTATTTT.

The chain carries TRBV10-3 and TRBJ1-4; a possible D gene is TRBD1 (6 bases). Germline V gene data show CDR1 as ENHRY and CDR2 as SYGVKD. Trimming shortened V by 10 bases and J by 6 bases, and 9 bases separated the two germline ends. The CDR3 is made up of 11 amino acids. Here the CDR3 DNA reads TGTGCCACGAAGGGGGATGAAAAACTGTTTTTT. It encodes CATKGDEKLFF.

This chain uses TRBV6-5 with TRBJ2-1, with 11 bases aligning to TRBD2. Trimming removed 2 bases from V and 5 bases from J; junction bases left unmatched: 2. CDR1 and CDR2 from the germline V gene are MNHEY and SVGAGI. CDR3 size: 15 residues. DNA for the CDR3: TGTGCCAGCAGTTACGGACTAGCGGGCCACAATGAGCAGTTCTTC. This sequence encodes CASSYGLAGHNEQFF.

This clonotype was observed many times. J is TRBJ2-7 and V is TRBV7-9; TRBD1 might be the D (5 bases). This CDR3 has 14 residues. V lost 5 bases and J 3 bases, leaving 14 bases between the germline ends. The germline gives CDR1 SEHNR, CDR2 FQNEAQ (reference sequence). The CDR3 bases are TGTGCCAGCAGCCACGGAACAGGTGTCTACGAGCAGTACTTC. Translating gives CASSHGTGVYEQYF.

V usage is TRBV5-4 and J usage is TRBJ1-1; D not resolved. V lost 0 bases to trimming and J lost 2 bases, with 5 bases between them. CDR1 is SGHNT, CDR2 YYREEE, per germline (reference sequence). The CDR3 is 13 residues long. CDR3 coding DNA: TGTGCCAGCAGCTTGGAGGATAACACTGAAGCTTTCTTT. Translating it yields CASSLEDNTEAFF. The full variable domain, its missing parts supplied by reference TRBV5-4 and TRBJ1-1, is ETGVTQSPTHLIKTRGQQVTLRCSSQSGHNTVSWYQQALGQGPQFIFQYYREEENGRGNFPPRFSGLQFPNYSSELNVNALELDDSALYLCASSLEDNTEAFFGQGTRLTVV.

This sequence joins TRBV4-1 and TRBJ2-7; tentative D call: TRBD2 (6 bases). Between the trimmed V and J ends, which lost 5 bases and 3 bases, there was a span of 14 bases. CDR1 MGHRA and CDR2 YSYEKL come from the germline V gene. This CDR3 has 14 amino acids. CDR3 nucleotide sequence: TGCGCCAGCAGCACCGGGGACTCTAGCTACGAGCAGTACTTC. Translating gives CASSTGDSSYEQYF.

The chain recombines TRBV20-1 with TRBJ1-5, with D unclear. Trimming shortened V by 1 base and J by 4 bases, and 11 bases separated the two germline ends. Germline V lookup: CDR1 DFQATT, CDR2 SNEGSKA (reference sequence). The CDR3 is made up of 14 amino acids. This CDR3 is CSARAGIGNQPQHF. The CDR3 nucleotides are TGCAGTGCTAGAGCGGGGATAGGTAATCAGCCCCAGCATTTT.

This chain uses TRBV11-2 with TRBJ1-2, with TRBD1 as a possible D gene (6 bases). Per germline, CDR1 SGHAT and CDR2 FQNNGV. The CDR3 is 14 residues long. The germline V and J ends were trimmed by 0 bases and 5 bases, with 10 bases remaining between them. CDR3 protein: CASSLDTQGYGYTF. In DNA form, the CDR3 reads TGTGCCAGCAGCTTAGATACCCAGGGGTATGGCTACACCTTC.

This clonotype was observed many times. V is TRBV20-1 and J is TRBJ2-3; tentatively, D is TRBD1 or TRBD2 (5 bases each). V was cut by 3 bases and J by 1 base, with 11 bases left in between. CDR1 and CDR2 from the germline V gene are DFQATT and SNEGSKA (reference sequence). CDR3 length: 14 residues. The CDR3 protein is CSASKGRGTDTQYF. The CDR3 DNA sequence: TGCAGTGCTAGCAAGGGGCGGGGCACAGATACGCAGTATTTT.

The CDR3: CASRADRGQPQHF. The CDR3 bases are TGTGCCAGCAGGGCGGACAGGGGTCAGCCCCAGCATTTT. The chain combines TRBV6-1 with TRBJ1-5; 9 bases match TRBD1. Germline V lookup: CDR1 MNHNS, CDR2 SASEGT. The V segment lost 6 bases and the J segment 6 bases; nucleotides outside the gene matches: 3. This CDR3 comprises 13 residues.

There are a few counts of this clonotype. CDR3 loop: CASQNPGGPQHF. The CDR3 DNA is TGTGCCAGCCAGAACCCCGGGGGGCCCCAGCATTTT. The rearrangement links TRBV28 to TRBJ1-5, with D perhaps matching TRBD1 (5 bases). Trimming left V 8 bases short and J 9 bases short, with 14 bases between. The germline gives CDR1 MDHEN, CDR2 SYDVKM. This CDR3 region has 12 residues. Filled out from reference TRBV28 and TRBJ1-5, the complete variable domain reads DVKVTQSSRYLVKRTGEKVFLECVQDMDHENMFWYRQDPGLGLRLIYFSYDVKMKEKGDIPEGYSVSREKKERFSLILESASTNQTSMYLCASQNPGGPQHFGDGTRLSIL.

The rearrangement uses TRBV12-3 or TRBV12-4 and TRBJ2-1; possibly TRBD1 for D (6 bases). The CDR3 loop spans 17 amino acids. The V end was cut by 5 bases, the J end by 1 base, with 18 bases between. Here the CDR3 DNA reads TGTGCCAGCAGTGGACAGTTCCCCACTATATCCTACAATGAGCAGTTCTTC. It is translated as CASSGQFPTISYNEQFF.

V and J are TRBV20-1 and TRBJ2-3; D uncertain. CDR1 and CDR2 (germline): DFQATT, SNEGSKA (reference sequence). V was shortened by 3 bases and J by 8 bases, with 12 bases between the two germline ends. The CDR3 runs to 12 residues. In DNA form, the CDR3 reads TGCAGTGCTAGTGATGGTTTTGGTACGCAGTATTTT. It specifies CSASDGFGTQYF.

In nucleotides, the CDR3 is TGTGCCAGCAGCCAGGGCGGCGCAGGGGATGGGCCCCAGCATTTT. Translation: CASSQGGAGDGPQHF. V usage is TRBV4-2 and J usage is TRBJ1-5; D may be TRBD1 (6 bases). With 3 bases removed from V and 9 bases from J, the gap between germline ends came to 18 bases. The germline gives CDR1 LGHNA, CDR2 YNFKEQ. CDR3 length equals 15 residues.

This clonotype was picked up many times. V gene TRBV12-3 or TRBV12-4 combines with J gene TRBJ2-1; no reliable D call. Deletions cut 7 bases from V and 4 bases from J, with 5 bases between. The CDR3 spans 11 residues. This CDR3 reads CASTGYNEQFF. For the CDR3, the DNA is TGTGCCAGCACCGGGTACAATGAGCAGTTCTTC.

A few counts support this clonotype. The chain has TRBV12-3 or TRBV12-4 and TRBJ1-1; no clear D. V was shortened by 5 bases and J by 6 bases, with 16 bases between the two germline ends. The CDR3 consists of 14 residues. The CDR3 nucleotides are TGTGCCAGCAGTCCTACCCGCTTGAGGGCTGAAGCTTTCTTT. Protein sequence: CASSPTRLRAEAFF.

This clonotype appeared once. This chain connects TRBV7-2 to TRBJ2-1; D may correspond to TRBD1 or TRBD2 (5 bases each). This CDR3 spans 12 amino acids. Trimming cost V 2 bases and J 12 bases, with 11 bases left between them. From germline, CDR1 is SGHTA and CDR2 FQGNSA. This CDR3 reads CASSLNKGRQFF. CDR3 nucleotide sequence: TGTGCCAGCAGCTTAAATAAGGGGAGGCAGTTCTTC. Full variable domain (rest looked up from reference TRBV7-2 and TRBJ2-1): GAGVSQSPSNKVTEKGKDVELRCDPISGHTALYWYRQSLGQGLEFLIYFQGNSAPDKSGLPSDRFSAERTGGSVSTLTIQRTQQEDSAVYLCASSLNKGRQFFGPGTRLTVL.

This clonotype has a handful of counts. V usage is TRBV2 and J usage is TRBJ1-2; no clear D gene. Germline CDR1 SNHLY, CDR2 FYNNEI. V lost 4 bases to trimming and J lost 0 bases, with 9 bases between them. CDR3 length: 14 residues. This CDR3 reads CASSAAETNYGYTF. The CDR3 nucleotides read TGTGCCAGCAGTGCCGCAGAGACTAACTATGGCTACACCTTC.

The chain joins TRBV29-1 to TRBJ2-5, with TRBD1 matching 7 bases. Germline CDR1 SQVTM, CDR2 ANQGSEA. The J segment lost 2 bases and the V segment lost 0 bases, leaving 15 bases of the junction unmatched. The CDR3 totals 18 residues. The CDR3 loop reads CSVEDWDRDLRLQETQYF. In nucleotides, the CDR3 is TGCAGCGTTGAAGATTGGGACAGAGATTTACGTCTTCAAGAGACCCAGTACTTC.

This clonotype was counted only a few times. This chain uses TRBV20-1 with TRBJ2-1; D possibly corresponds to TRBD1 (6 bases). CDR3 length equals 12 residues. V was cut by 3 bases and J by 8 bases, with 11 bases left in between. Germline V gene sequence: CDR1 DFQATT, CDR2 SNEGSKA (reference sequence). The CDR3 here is CSARYHRDEQFF. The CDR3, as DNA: TGCAGTGCTAGGTACCACAGGGATGAGCAGTTCTTC.

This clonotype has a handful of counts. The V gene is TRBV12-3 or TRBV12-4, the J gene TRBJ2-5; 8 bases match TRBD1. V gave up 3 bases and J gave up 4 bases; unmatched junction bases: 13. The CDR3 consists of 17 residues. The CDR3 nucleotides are TGTGCCAGCAGTTTTGGGGGTCCCAGGGGGCGCGGAGAGACCCAGTACTTC. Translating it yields CASSFGGPRGRGETQYF.

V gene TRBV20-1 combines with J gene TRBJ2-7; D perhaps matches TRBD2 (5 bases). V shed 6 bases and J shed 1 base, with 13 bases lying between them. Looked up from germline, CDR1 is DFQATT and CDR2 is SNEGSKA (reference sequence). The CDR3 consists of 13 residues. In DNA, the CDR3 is TGCAGTGCCAATGGAGGACCTTCCTACGAGCAGTACTTC. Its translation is CSANGGPSYEQYF.

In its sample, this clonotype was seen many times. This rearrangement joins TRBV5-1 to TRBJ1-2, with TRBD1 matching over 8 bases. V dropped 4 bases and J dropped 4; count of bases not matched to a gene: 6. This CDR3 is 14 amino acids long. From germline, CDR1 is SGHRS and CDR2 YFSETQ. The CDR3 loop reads CASSLQTGVYGYTF. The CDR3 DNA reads TGCGCCAGCAGCCTTCAGACAGGGGTCTATGGCTACACCTTC.

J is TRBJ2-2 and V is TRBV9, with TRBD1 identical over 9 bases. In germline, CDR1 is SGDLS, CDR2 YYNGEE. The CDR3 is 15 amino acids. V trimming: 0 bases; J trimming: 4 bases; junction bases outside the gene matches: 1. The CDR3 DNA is TGTGCCAGCAGCGTAGTGGGACAGGGCACCGGGGAGCTGTTTTTT. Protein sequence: CASSVVGQGTGELFF.

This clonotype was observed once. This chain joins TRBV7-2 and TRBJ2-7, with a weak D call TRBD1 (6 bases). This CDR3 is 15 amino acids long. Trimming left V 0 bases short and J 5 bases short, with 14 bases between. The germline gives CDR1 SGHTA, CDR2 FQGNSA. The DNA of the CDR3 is TGTGCCAGCAGCTTAGCGTTCAGGGGTGGAAACGAGCAGTACTTC. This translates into CASSLAFRGGNEQYF.

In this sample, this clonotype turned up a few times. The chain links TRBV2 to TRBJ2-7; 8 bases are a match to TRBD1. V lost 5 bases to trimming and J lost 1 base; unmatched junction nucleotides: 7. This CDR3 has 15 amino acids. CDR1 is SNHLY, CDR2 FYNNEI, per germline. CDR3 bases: TGTGCCAGCAGTAACGCCGGGACAGGATCCTACGAGCAGTACTTC. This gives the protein CASSNAGTGSYEQYF.